The text below deals with one TCR beta chain. As yet, its antigen is unknown. Time point described: patch test 1, 2 weeks after DPC sensitization. Treatment noted: therapeutic diphenylcyclopropenone sensitization with weekly scalp DPC. The CDR3 extends over 18 amino acids. CDR1 and CDR2 from the germline V gene are SGHRS and YFSETQ. V was pared by 0 bases and J by 0 bases, with 13 bases between. In TCRdb, the RACE reads were re-called with MiXCR into one record per CDR3 protein. In the table there are some 170,000 distinct CDR3 sequences, around 20% of which are singletons. The sample comes from a study of human T cells and chemical hapten exposure. Study-wide context: 0.01% DPC was applied to the upper back in patch tests, which were read at 6 days.

Study results and limitations: Expanded TCRs made up significantly more big CDR3 similarity clusters than controls did.

The specimen was whole blood, collected in connection with sensitization to the hapten diphenylcyclopropenone (DPC). This chain links TRBV5-1 with TRBJ2-6; D perhaps matches TRBD2 (6 bases). This TCR was recovered from a woman between 50 and 59 years old with alopecia areata. Some clones in this sample may be carry-over from other donors' samples. The CDR3 DNA follows: TGCGCCAGCAGCTTGGGCTCGGGGGTTTTCTCTGGGGCCAACGTCCTGACTTTC. Translating it yields CASSLGSGVFSGANVLTF.